The clone carrying this T cell receptor beta chain was counted only a few times. Its specificity is not known. TCRdb fed the reads into MiXCR, producing one record per CDR3 protein. The data show over 450,000 distinct CDR3 sequences, 11% seen once. The sample is drawn from a study of T cell repertoires in cytomegalovirus infection. Study-level background: Shared public TCR beta signatures pointed to both CMV infection and a matching HLA type.

CDR3 length: 15 amino acids. Germline V gives CDR1 DFQATT, CDR2 SNEGSKA (reference sequence). Losses at the gene ends were 4 bases for V and 0 bases for J; bases not matched to a gene: 5. Study conclusions and caveats: There were HLA-C-restricted CMV-specific TCR beta clonotypes dominating the ex vivo response. Cumulated frequencies of public TCR beta families served to identify carriers of CMV plus the relevant HLA.

The source of this sequence is a human donor in good health (CMV status not recorded). Some clones in this sample may be carry-over from other donors' samples. V and J are TRBV20-1 and TRBJ1-4; 7 bases map to TRBD1. The source material was PBMCs. The CDR3 spells CSAIQGGTTNEKLFF. The DNA of the CDR3 is TGCAGTGCTATTCAGGGGGGGACAACTAATGAAAAACTGTTTTTT.